A single sample gave rise to the 10 T cell receptor beta chains below, sequenced in a study of OX40 agonist ivuxolimab in advanced cancers. Method: immunoSEQ multiplex PCR; TCRdb's copy keeps in-frame clones and lacks some. The sample holds roughly 63,000 clones, approximately 86% seen once. The sequenced sample was CD4+ or CD8+ T cells sorted from blood, obtained in a trial of the OX40 agonist ivuxolimab. The receptors derive from an adult with an advanced solid tumor such as melanoma, head and neck, liver or kidney cancer.

The V gene is TRBV6-6, the J gene TRBJ2-7; 11 nucleotides align to TRBD1. Trimming cost V 6 bases and J 3 bases; bases outside gene matches: 4. CDR3 length: 14 amino acids. Germline assignment: CDR1 MNHNY and CDR2 SVGAGI (reference sequence). CDR3 nucleotide sequence: TGTGCCAGCAGGGGGGGGACAGGGGGCTACGAGCAGTACTTC. Encoded protein: CASRGGTGGYEQYF.

The V call is TRBV7-3, the J call TRBJ2-2; possibly TRBD1 for D (5 bases). Per germline, CDR1 SGHTA and CDR2 FQGTGA. V was pared by 2 bases and J by 6 bases, with 16 bases between. The CDR3 loop spans 16 amino acids. The CDR3 nucleotides are TGTGCCAGCAGCTTATCTTCGGGTCAGGGCGCCGGGGAGCTGTTTTTT. Translation: CASSLSSGQGAGELFF.

This chain uses TRBV4-1 with TRBJ1-2; no definite D call. CDR3 size: 13 residues. The germline gives CDR1 MGHRA, CDR2 YSYEKL. Deletions cut 1 base from V and 4 bases from J, with 7 bases between. The chain's CDR3 is CASSQGDTYGYTF. CDR3 nucleotides: TGCGCCAGCAGCCAAGGGGATACCTATGGCTACACCTTC.

This rearrangement joins TRBV5-1 to TRBJ2-2, with D unresolved. CDR1 SGHRS and CDR2 YFSETQ come from the germline V gene. V was clipped by 4 bases and J by 5 bases, with 15 bases between them. The length of the CDR3 is 15 residues. The CDR3 coding sequence is TGCGCCAGCAGCGCGACGGCTAGGACGACCGGGGAGCTGTTTTTT. Protein: CASSATARTTGELFF.

V gene TRBV21-1 combines with J gene TRBJ1-5. TRBV21-1 is flagged as a pseudogene. The CDR3 length is 15 residues. The CDR3 spells CASSKNPRDSQPQHF. The CDR3, as DNA: TGTGCCAGCAGCAAAAACCCCAGGGACTCTCAGCCCCAGCATTTT.

The genes are TRBV19 and TRBJ2-7, with D perhaps matching TRBD2 (6 bases). CDR1 is LNHDA, CDR2 SQIVND, per germline (reference sequence). Trimming removed 5 bases at V and 3 bases at J, with 14 bases between. The CDR3 has 14 amino acids. The CDR3 sequence is CASSYPPTSYEQYF. CDR3 DNA: TGTGCCAGTAGTTACCCCCCGACTAGCTACGAGCAGTACTTC.

V and J are TRBV5-1 and TRBJ2-6; the match to TRBD1 covers 8 bases. This CDR3 contains 19 residues. Germline CDR1 is SGHRS and CDR2 is YFSETQ. V trimming: 4 bases; J trimming: 1 base; junction bases outside the gene matches: 13. The CDR3 reads CASSPSWDRIFSGANVLTF. In nucleotides, the CDR3 is TGCGCCAGCAGCCCGAGTTGGGACAGGATATTTTCTGGGGCCAACGTCCTGACTTTC. The full variable domain, in which reference TRBV5-1 and TRBJ2-6 provide the parts outside the CDR3, is KAGVTQTPRYLIKTRGQQVTLSCSPISGHRSVSWYQQTPGQGLQFLFEYFSETQRNKGNFPGRFSGRQFSNSRSEMNVSTLELGDSALYLCASSPSWDRIFSGANVLTFGAGSRLTVL.

The rearrangement links TRBV5-1 to TRBJ2-5; the match to TRBD2 covers 9 bases. The CDR3 extends over 16 amino acids. Trimming took 4 bases from V and 2 from J; bases not matched to a gene: 9. Germline CDR1 reads SGHRS; CDR2 reads YFSETQ. CDR3 nucleotides: TGCGCCAGCAGCCCTTCACCAGCGGGAGGTCAAGAGACCCAGTACTTC. Its protein product is CASSPSPAGGQETQYF.

This chain joins TRBV9 and TRBJ1-3; TRBD1 is a possible D gene (6 bases). V lost 3 bases and J 3 bases, leaving 19 bases between the germline ends. Looked up from germline, CDR1 is SGDLS and CDR2 is YYNGEE. The CDR3 totals 17 residues. The CDR3: CASSALPPGVGGNTIYF. The CDR3 DNA sequence: TGTGCCAGCAGCGCGCTTCCTCCAGGGGTAGGTGGAAACACCATATATTTT. The entire variable domain, with the rest obtained from reference TRBV9 and TRBJ1-3, is as follows: DSGVTQTPKHLITATGQRVTLRCSPRSGDLSVYWYQQSLDQGLQFLIQYYNGEERAKGNILERFSAQQFPDLHSELNLSSLELGDSALYFCASSALPPGVGGNTIYFGEGSWLTVV.

The chain is built from TRBV4-1 and TRBJ2-7, with no clear D. CDR1 and CDR2 from the germline V gene are MGHRA and YSYEKL. V dropped 1 base and J dropped 0 bases, with 7 bases sitting between them. The CDR3 loop spans 14 amino acids. DNA for the CDR3: TGCGCCAGCAGCCAAGCTGGGTTCTCCTACGAGCAGTACTTC. Translating it yields CASSQAGFSYEQYF.